Listed here are 18 T cell receptor beta chains from one sample, sequenced in a study of CD8 T cells in ankylosing spondylitis. Study outcomes and limitations: Apparently characteristic of ankylosing spondylitis blood was a TCR beta motif (about eight highly homologous variants).

TCRdb re-called the 5' RACE reads with MiXCR, one entry per CDR3 protein. The sample records 800,000 to 900,000 distinct CDR3 sequences, about 11% being singletons. Antigens of these TCRs are unknown. What was sequenced was blood, either unsorted or a sorted T cell fraction (not recorded which). These receptors were collected from a male donor with ankylosing spondylitis.

In this sample, this clonotype turned up a few times. V and J are TRBV4-1 and TRBJ2-1, with 12 bases lining up with TRBD2. The germline CDR1 and CDR2 sequences are MGHRA and YSYEKL. The CDR3 is 17 amino acids. J was trimmed by 1 base and V by 3 bases; bases with no gene match: 4. Here the CDR3 reads CASSHGLAGLSYNEQFF. DNA of the CDR3: TGCGCCAGCAGCCATGGACTAGCGGGACTTTCCTACAATGAGCAGTTCTTC.

This clonotype was counted ten times or more. This chain links TRBV7-2 with TRBJ2-1, with no clear D. CDR1 and CDR2 from the germline V gene are SGHTA and FQGNSA. V was cut by 3 bases and J by 6 bases, with 6 bases left in between. The CDR3 runs to 12 residues. This chain's CDR3 is CASSFRVNEQFF. In DNA, the CDR3 is TGTGCCAGCAGCTTTCGTGTCAATGAGCAGTTCTTC.

This chain uses TRBV7-2 with TRBJ1-4, with 8 bases identical to TRBD1. This CDR3 is 13 amino acids long. The germline V gene encodes CDR1 SGHTA and CDR2 FQGNSA. The V segment lost 6 bases and the J segment 12 bases; nucleotides outside the gene matches: 9. Written as DNA, the CDR3 is TGTGCCAGCAGACCTCGACCGGGACAGGAACTGTTTTTT. Translated, it gives CASRPRPGQELFF. Combining the CDR3 with reference TRBV7-2 and TRBJ1-4 gives the whole variable domain GAGVSQSPSNKVTEKGKDVELRCDPISGHTALYWYRQSLGQGLEFLIYFQGNSAPDKSGLPSDRFSAERTGGSVSTLTIQRTQQEDSAVYLCASRPRPGQELFFGSGTQLSVL.

This chain uses TRBV12-3 or TRBV12-4 with TRBJ1-6; TRBD1 matches at 10 bases. V trimming: 0 bases; J trimming: 0 bases; junction bases outside the gene matches: 8. This CDR3 region has 20 residues. CDR3 amino acids: CASSLATGGFRLSYNSPLHF. The CDR3 nucleotides read TGTGCCAGCAGTTTAGCGACAGGGGGCTTCCGCCTCTCCTATAATTCACCCCTCCACTTT.

This clonotype was seen more than once but under ten times. V and J are TRBV9 and TRBJ2-1; the D gene is possibly TRBD1 (6 bases). Trimming pared 0 bases from V and 5 bases from J, leaving 12 bases between. The CDR3 totals 15 residues. Per germline, CDR1 SGDLS and CDR2 YYNGEE. The CDR3: CASSVGGGRDNEQFF. CDR3 nucleotide sequence: TGTGCCAGCAGCGTAGGAGGGGGTAGGGACAATGAGCAGTTCTTC.

There are many counts of this clonotype. The rearrangement links TRBV18 to TRBJ2-2; 10 bases are a match to TRBD1. The CDR3 is made up of 18 amino acids. Trimming cost V 3 bases and J 0 bases; bases outside gene matches: 7. Germline-derived CDR1 and CDR2 are KGHSH and LQKENI. The CDR3 DNA sequence: TGTGCCAGCTCACCGAGGGACAGGGGCCTCTCGAACACCGGGGAGCTGTTTTTT. Protein sequence: CASSPRDRGLSNTGELFF.

The chain uses TRBV5-1 and TRBJ2-7; no reliable D call. V lost 1 base, J lost 5 bases, and 13 bases lay in between. Germline V gene data show CDR1 as SGHRS and CDR2 as YFSETQ. The CDR3 totals 14 residues. The CDR3 region is CASSLNAASDEQYF. CDR3 sequence (DNA): TGCGCCAGCAGCTTGAACGCGGCTTCGGACGAGCAGTACTTC.

This chain joins TRBV12-3 or TRBV12-4 and TRBJ1-1; D is possibly TRBD1 (6 bases). The ends were cut back, 4 bases at V and 7 bases at J, with 16 bases in the middle. The CDR3 runs 14 residues. The CDR3 region has the DNA TGTGCCAGCAGTTCCTGGGGTGGACAGATTGAAGCTTTCTTT. Residues: CASSSWGGQIEAFF.

This clonotype occurred a few times. J is TRBJ2-7 and V is TRBV20-1; TRBD2 matches 11 bases. The CDR3 length is 13 residues. V gave up 5 bases and J gave up 6 bases; unmatched junction bases: 6. Germline-derived CDR1 and CDR2 are DFQATT and SNEGSKA (reference sequence). CDR3 sequence (DNA): TGCAGTGCTGACCTAGCGGGAGGAGGCGAGCAGTACTTC. Its protein is CSADLAGGGEQYF.

V gene TRBV7-2 combines with J gene TRBJ2-7; a possible D gene is TRBD1 (5 bases). The CDR3 totals 12 residues. V dropped 3 bases and J dropped 7 bases, with 10 bases sitting between them. Germline values: CDR1 SGHTA, CDR2 FQGNSA. In nucleotides, the CDR3 is TGTGCCAGCAGCTTGAGACAGCAGGAGCAGTACTTC. Translating it yields CASSLRQQEQYF.

The DNA of the CDR3 is TGTGCCAGCAGCCTGGACGCCGGGGGGGAGGGGGGCTACACCTTC. Translation: CASSLDAGGEGGYTF. The J gene is TRBJ1-2, the V gene TRBV4-2; D may be TRBD1 (5 bases). CDR3 length: 15 amino acids. Per germline, CDR1 LGHNA and CDR2 YNFKEQ. Trimming pared 4 bases from V and 8 bases from J, leaving 20 bases between.

The chain couples TRBV7-2 to TRBJ1-2; TRBD1 might be the D (5 bases). The V gene lost 1 base and the J gene lost 4 bases, with 16 bases spanning the gap. This CDR3 is built from 16 residues. From germline, CDR1 is SGHTA and CDR2 FQGNSA. In DNA, the CDR3 is TGTGCCAGCAGCTTAGGCTCCCCCACAGGCGGCTATGGCTACACCTTC. Its protein product is CASSLGSPTGGYGYTF. The full variable domain, its missing parts supplied by reference TRBV7-2 and TRBJ1-2, is GAGVSQSPSNKVTEKGKDVELRCDPISGHTALYWYRQSLGQGLEFLIYFQGNSAPDKSGLPSDRFSAERTGGSVSTLTIQRTQQEDSAVYLCASSLGSPTGGYGYTFGSGTRLTVV.

A few counts support this clonotype. V and J are TRBV9 and TRBJ1-2; tentative D call: TRBD1 (5 bases). The V end was cut by 0 bases, the J end by 4 bases, with 16 bases between. The germline V gene encodes CDR1 SGDLS and CDR2 YYNGEE. The CDR3 loop spans 16 amino acids. The CDR3 protein is CASSVGGRGRGYGYTF. CDR3 DNA: TGTGCCAGCAGCGTAGGAGGGAGGGGACGTGGCTATGGCTACACCTTC. Together with reference TRBV9 and TRBJ1-2, the CDR3 gives the full variable domain: DSGVTQTPKHLITATGQRVTLRCSPRSGDLSVYWYQQSLDQGLQFLIQYYNGEERAKGNILERFSAQQFPDLHSELNLSSLELGDSALYFCASSVGGRGRGYGYTFGSGTRLTVV.

CDR3 nucleotides: TGCAGCGTTTCCCCGGGACAGGGGTTGGAGACCCAGTACTTC. Protein product: CSVSPGQGLETQYF. The chain is built from TRBV29-1 and TRBJ2-5, with 10 nucleotides matching TRBD1. This CDR3 is 14 amino acids long. The V gene end was trimmed by 5 bases and the J gene end by 5 bases; junction bases not matched to a gene: 8. CDR1 is SQVTM, CDR2 ANQGSEA, per germline.

This clonotype was observed a handful of times. V usage is TRBV4-2 and J usage is TRBJ1-3; D is undetermined. The CDR3 consists of 15 residues. Trimming stripped 3 bases from V and 1 base from J, with 10 bases between. Germline assignment: CDR1 LGHNA and CDR2 YNFKEQ. The CDR3 reads CASSHRDTSGNTIYF. For the CDR3, the DNA is TGTGCCAGCAGCCATCGAGACACTTCTGGAAACACCATATATTTT.

This clonotype was picked up a small number of times. The chain recombines TRBV20-1 with TRBJ2-5; D remains unclear. Germline lookup yields CDR1 DFQATT and CDR2 SNEGSKA (reference sequence). Deletions cut 7 bases from V and 0 bases from J, with 27 bases between. The CDR3 extends over 18 amino acids. CDR3 protein: CSVAPPLGARTYQETQYF. In DNA, the CDR3 is TGCAGTGTCGCCCCTCCCCTAGGAGCGCGGACGTACCAAGAGACCCAGTACTTC.

This clonotype was counted many times. CDR3: CAVRGFTNTEAFF. CDR3 DNA sequence: TGTGCCGTCAGGGGATTTACGAACACTGAAGCTTTCTTT. V usage is TRBV27 and J usage is TRBJ1-1, with a tentative D call TRBD1 (6 bases). The CDR3 has 13 residues. The V end was cut by 11 bases, the J end by 1 base, with 14 bases between. CDR1 MNHEY and CDR2 SMNVEV come from the germline V gene (reference sequence).

V and J are TRBV9 and TRBJ2-3; the match to TRBD2 covers 7 bases. There are 16 residues in the CDR3. Unmatched junction bases numbered 12, after V lost 4 bases and J lost 4 bases. CDR1 is SGDLS and CDR2 is YYNGEE in the germline V gene. Here the CDR3 reads CASSPRGGGVADTQYF. The CDR3 DNA is TGTGCCAGCAGCCCTCGCGGGGGAGGGGTGGCAGATACGCAGTATTTT.